The sequence of this TCR beta chain was determined in a study of T-cell reconstitution after alpha-beta-depleted transplantation in children. About this clonotype: This may be a read error, as it is one base from a much larger clone.

The TCRbeta library incorporated unique molecular identifiers. From the PCR reads, TCRdb called clonotypes with MiXCR, one entry per CDR3 protein. This repertoire shows approximately 420,000 distinct CDR3 sequences, about a tenth found once; its top ten account for 4.5% to 7%. CDR3 length equals 12 residues. V was cut by 3 bases and J by 5 bases, with 7 bases left in between. Looked up from germline, CDR1 is KGHSH and CDR2 is LQKENI. The chain couples TRBV18 to TRBJ1-1; no clear D. Sequences were derived from PBMCs from the stem cell graft donor, sampled from the stem cell graft. The source is a human donor who donated a stem cell graft to a child with acute myeloid leukemia. This CDR3 reads CASSPESTEAFF. The CDR3 DNA follows: TGTGCCAGCTCACCTGAAAGTACTGAAGCTTTCTTT.